Listed here are 17 T cell receptor delta chains from one sample, sequenced in a study of gamma-delta chains in newborns, infants, children. TCRdb repeated clone calling on the reads with CATT. The sample has about 2,300 delta-chain clones; 0.95% to 1.1% are singletons. Source material: blood. These receptors all come from a child who was a newborn, infant or young child, either healthy, febrile or measles-vaccinated (not recorded which).

This clone was detected only a few times. A single base separates this from a much larger clone, so it may be a read error. The CDR3 region is CACDNLPGDTPPSSWDTRQMFF. CDR3 in DNA: TGTGCCTGTGACAACCTACCGGGGGATACGCCCCCGAGCTCCTGGGACACCCGACAGATGTTTTTC. The chain uses TRDV2 and TRDJ3; 10 nucleotides align to TRDD3. Trimming cost V 2 bases and J 0 bases; bases outside gene matches: 15. Germline values: CDR1 GEAIGNYY, CDR2 EKD. This CDR3 region has 22 residues.

This clone is termed large. The rearrangement joins TRDV2 to TRDJ3; 12 bases fit TRDD3. The CDR3 covers 20 residues. Germline V lookup: CDR1 GEAIGNYY, CDR2 EKD. The ends lost 0 bases at V and 0 bases at J; junction bases unmatched: 5. CDR3 sequence (DNA): TGTGCCTGTGACACCGGTCTGGGGGATACGCGCTCCTGGGACACCCGACAGATGTTTTTC. It codes for CACDTGLGDTRSWDTRQMFF.

The chain recombines TRDV2 with TRDJ3, with TRDD3 matching over 9 bases. TCRdb carries no J gene annotation; the J gene was assigned here by matching the DNA with germline. The length of the CDR3 is 15 residues. Trimming at V came to 7 bases and at J to 12 bases, leaving 12 bases not matched to a gene. Germline V CDR1 and CDR2: GEAIGNYY, EKD. The CDR3 protein is CAWDTRGDTVRQMFF. In DNA form, the CDR3 reads TGTGCCTGGGATACCCGGGGGGATACTGTCCGACAGATGTTTTTC.

Judged by abundance, this clone is large. The identical CDR3 is also encoded by other nucleotide sequences in the sample. This chain connects TRDV2 to TRDJ1, with 7 bases identical to TRDD3. The trim removed 0 bases at V and 0 bases at J, leaving 3 bases unmatched. Germline values: CDR1 GEAIGNYY, CDR2 EKD. The length of the CDR3 is 15 residues. This chain's CDR3 is CACDTYGGYTDKLIF. In DNA form, the CDR3 reads TGTGCCTGTGACACCTACGGGGGATACACCGATAAACTCATCTTT.

This clone has only a few counts. The protein TCRdb lists belongs to a much larger clone and differs from this DNA's translation at residue 3, which points to a read error; the protein shown is made from the DNA. This chain connects TRDV2 to TRDJ3; 9 bases align to TRDD3. Per the germline V gene, CDR1 is GEAIGNYY and CDR2 is EKD. CDR3 size: 18 residues. The CDR3 reads CARDKVLGDSWDTRQMFF. In DNA form, the CDR3 reads TGTGCCCGTGACAAAGTACTGGGGGACTCCTGGGACACCCGACAGATGTTTTTC.

Remarks on this clone: The amino acid sequence in TCRdb belongs to a much larger clone and departs from this DNA's translation at residue 8, likely a sequencing read error; the sequence shown is translated from the DNA. The CDR3: CACDTLGGWDTRQMFF. Written as DNA, the CDR3 is TGTGCCTGTGACACCCTGGGGGGTTGGGACACCCGACAGATGTTTTTC. The chain is built from TRDV2 and TRDJ3; TRDD3 matches at 7 bases. Germline loops: CDR1 GEAIGNYY, CDR2 EKD. The CDR3 is 16 residues long. Trimming took 0 bases from V and 4 from J; bases not matched to a gene: 2.

This clone was detected a few times. The protein recorded in TCRdb matches a much larger clone and deviates from this DNA's translation at residue 4, suggesting a read error; the protein here is obtained by translating the DNA. This sequence joins TRDV2 and TRDJ3; a weak D match, TRDD3 (6 bases). The CDR3 runs to 19 residues. Germline assignment: CDR1 GEAIGNYY and CDR2 EKD. DNA for the CDR3: TGTGCCTGTGGCACCGTCGCCGGGGGACACTCCTGGGACACCCGACAGATGTTTTTC. It translates to CACGTVAGGHSWDTRQMFF.

A word on this clone: A read error likely explains why the TCRdb protein, taken from a much larger clone, differs from this DNA's translation at residue 4; the protein shown is translated from the DNA. The J gene is TRDJ2, the V gene TRDV2; D is possibly TRDD2 (7 bases). The CDR3 sequence is 18 residues long. Germline CDR1 is GEAIGNYY and CDR2 is EKD. The CDR3 region is CACGTVGGPSSGTAQLFF. The CDR3 bases are TGTGCCTGTGGCACCGTCGGGGGACCTTCCTCGGGGACAGCACAACTCTTCTTT.

This clone showed up just a few times. TCRdb has a much larger clone's protein, which differs at residue 5 from the translation of this DNA, likely because of a read error; what is shown is the protein translated from the DNA. The rearrangement links TRDV2 to TRDJ2; TRDD3 matches at 10 bases. No J gene was available from TCRdb, and it was assigned here by a germline match of the DNA. Germline CDR1 is GEAIGNYY and CDR2 is EKD. Trimming at V came to 3 bases and at J to 3 bases, leaving 3 bases not matched to a gene. The CDR3 has 15 residues. The CDR3 region is CACDALGDMTAQLFF. The CDR3 DNA reads TGTGCCTGTGACGCCCTGGGGGATATGACAGCACAACTCTTCTTT.

This clone was counted a few times. A much larger clone is a single base away; this may be a read error. Without a V gene call, the J gene is given as TRDJ2; TRDD3, the D gene given by the table, was not confirmed from the DNA. CDR3 size: 16 residues. The CDR3 DNA is TGTGCCTGTGACACACTCTGGGGGCCACTGACAGCCCAACTCTTCTTT. It yields the protein CACDTLWGPLTAQLFF.

This clone has only a few counts. A much larger clonotype is one base distant, so this may be a read error. The rearrangement uses TRDV2 and TRDJ3; 8 nucleotides match TRDD3. The CDR3 is 20 residues long. Germline V gives CDR1 GEAIGNYY, CDR2 EKD. The junction had 9 bases not matched to a gene; V was cut back by 0 bases and J by 0 bases. The CDR3 region is CACDTGLLGGSSWDTRQMFF. CDR3 coding DNA: TGTGCCTGTGACACCGGCTTACTGGGGGGGAGCTCCTGGGACACCCGACAGATGTTTTTC.

A note on this clone: A read error may explain this, as a much larger clone is one base away. This sequence joins TRDV2 and TRDJ2, with TRDD3 identical over 11 bases. The length of the CDR3 is 20 residues. CDR1 GEAIGNYY and CDR2 EKD come from the germline V gene. The trim removed 3 bases at V and 0 bases at J, leaving 14 bases unmatched. CDR3 sequence: CACDAVGGGYARALTAQLFF. In DNA, the CDR3 is TGTGCCTGTGACGCCGTAGGTGGGGGATACGCTCGAGCTTTGACAGCACAACTCTTCTTT.

Concerning this clone itself: The protein recorded in TCRdb does not match the translated DNA at residue 3; the protein presented here comes from translating the DNA. CDR3 loop: CAPGPVGGDTRQMFF. CDR3 DNA sequence: TGTGCTCCTGGCCCCGTCGGGGGGGACACCCGACAGATGTTTTTC. The chain uses TRDV1 and TRDJ3; D is ambiguous. The CDR3 runs to 15 residues. V lost 10 bases, J lost 5 bases, and 15 bases lay in between. Germline V gives CDR1 TSWWSYY, CDR2 QGS.

This clone was seen a few times. The translation of this DNA and the TCRdb protein of a much larger clone differ at residue 13, probably owing to a read error; the protein shown here is translated from the DNA. The chain joins TRDV1 to TRDJ2; 9 nucleotides align to TRDD3. This CDR3 has 17 amino acids. The germline gives CDR1 TSWWSYY, CDR2 QGS. The CDR3 DNA sequence: TGTGCTCTTGGGGACCCCCGCTGGGGGATTTTGACAGTACAACTCTTCTTT. It codes for CALGDPRWGILTVQLFF.

This clone was seen a handful of times. A much bigger clone sits one base away, suggesting this may be a read error. V is TRDV2 and J is TRDJ3, with 9 bases fitting TRDD3. The CDR3 runs to 20 residues. Germline-derived CDR1 and CDR2 are GEAIGNYY and EKD. Trimming at V came to 3 bases and at J to 0 bases, leaving 11 bases not matched to a gene. CDR3 bases: TGTGCCTGTGACGCCTTGTACTGGGGGAACAGCTCCTGGGACACCCGACAGATGTTTTTC. As protein: CACDALYWGNSSWDTRQMFF.

This clone has more than one count but fewer than ten. TCRdb records a much larger clone's protein for this DNA, with a difference at residue 3 that likely arises from a read error; the protein given is the translation of the DNA. The rearrangement links TRDV2 to TRDJ3; no definite D call. Germline values: CDR1 GEAIGNYY, CDR2 EKD. The CDR3 contains 18 residues. The CDR3 reads CARDFVLVGSWDTRQMFF. The CDR3 DNA is TGTGCCCGTGACTTTGTACTCGTCGGCTCCTGGGACACCCGACAGATGTTTTTC.

Judged by abundance, this clone is medium-sized. J is TRDJ1 and V is TRDV2; 10 bases line up with TRDD3. With V trimmed by 3 bases and J by 1 base, 16 bases remained unmatched. CDR3 length: 19 amino acids. Germline V gene data show CDR1 as GEAIGNYY and CDR2 as EKD. The CDR3 protein is CACDSSLGWGIRTTDKLIF. The CDR3 DNA reads TGTGCCTGTGACTCCAGCTTGGGCTGGGGGATAAGGACCACCGATAAACTCATCTTT.